This entry concerns a single TCR beta chain. The entry originates in a study of blood T cell repertoires in COVID-19. As for the study in general: PBMCs, B-cell-depleted T cells, or T cells provided the cDNA or gDNA that made up the material.

TCRdb's table, derived via immunoSEQ multiplex PCR, lists solely in-frame clones and lacks some. Of 200,000 to 250,000 clones detected, 85% to 90% appear once; the ten largest clones hold approximately 10%. CDR1 LNHDA and CDR2 SQIVND come from the germline V gene (reference sequence). Trimming stripped 1 base from V and 1 base from J, with 10 bases between. The CDR3 is 15 amino acids. Specimen: peripheral blood. The chain is built from TRBV19 and TRBJ2-5, with D tentatively TRBD2 (6 bases). This TCR was recovered from a man aged 50 to 59 with COVID-19, enrolled during active disease. The CDR3 nucleotides are TGTGCCAGTAGTATAGGGTCGGGGGTCCAAGAGACCCAGTACTTC. Its translation is CASSIGSGVQETQYF.